Each of the 28 T cell receptor beta chains below was sequenced from the same sample in a study of identical twins. TCRdb used MiXCR to reprocess the 5' RACE reads, holding one entry per CDR3 protein. This sample has 1.5 million to 2 million distinct CDR3 sequences; 25% to 35% occur once, and the top ten carry less than 0.35%. Sample: cord blood. All receptors come from a newborn girl in good health.

The rearrangement joins TRBV5-6 to TRBJ2-1, with D tentatively TRBD2 (6 bases). The CDR3 is 17 residues long. V was clipped by 4 bases and J by 4 bases, with 21 bases between them. CDR1 is SGHDT, CDR2 YYEEEE, per germline. This CDR3 reads CASSRRRGADLYNEQFF. CDR3 sequence (DNA): TGTGCCAGCAGCCGGCGGAGGGGAGCGGACTTATACAATGAGCAGTTCTTC.

The chain combines TRBV5-5 with TRBJ1-1, with a tentative D call TRBD1 (6 bases). Per the germline V gene, CDR1 is SGHKS and CDR2 is YYEKEE (reference sequence). V was pared by 6 bases and J by 6 bases, with 15 bases between. CDR3 length: 13 residues. The CDR3 DNA reads as TGTGCCAGCACCGATAGGGGGGAGGCTGAAGCTTTCTTT. This gives the protein CASTDRGEAEAFF.

This chain links TRBV29-1 with TRBJ2-7; 15 nucleotides line up with TRBD2. CDR3 length equals 16 residues. The V gene's germline CDR1 is SQVTM and CDR2 ANQGSEA. V trimming: 2 bases; J trimming: 7 bases; junction bases outside the gene matches: 9. CDR3 in amino acids: CSVESRTSGRGDEQYF. CDR3 nucleotides: TGCAGCGTTGAATCAAGGACTAGCGGGAGGGGGGATGAGCAGTACTTC.

This rearrangement joins TRBV20-1 to TRBJ2-7, with D tentatively TRBD1 or TRBD2 (6 bases each). Germline CDR1 DFQATT, CDR2 SNEGSKA (reference sequence). This CDR3 region has 13 residues. The germline V and J ends were trimmed by 6 bases and 2 bases, with 14 bases remaining between them. CDR3 DNA: TGCAGTGCCCCGAGGGGGGCCGCCTACGAGCAGTACTTC. Residues: CSAPRGAAYEQYF.

This clonotype was observed a handful of times. The V and J genes are TRBV7-9 and TRBJ2-6, with no clear D. The CDR3 spans 17 residues. Germline V CDR1 and CDR2: SEHNR, FQNEAQ (reference sequence). The V end was cut by 3 bases, the J end by 2 bases, with 14 bases between. This chain's CDR3 is CASSFTRAKPGANVLTF. The CDR3 DNA sequence: TGTGCCAGCAGCTTCACCCGGGCCAAACCTGGGGCCAACGTCCTGACTTTC.

This chain uses TRBV12-3 or TRBV12-4 with TRBJ2-7; 9 bases align to TRBD2. The CDR3 covers 16 residues. V was pared by 1 base and J by 3 bases, with 7 bases of the junction left unmatched. This CDR3 reads CASSLEASGGIYEQYF. The CDR3 DNA follows: TGTGCCAGCAGTTTAGAGGCCAGCGGGGGGATCTACGAGCAGTACTTC.

The chain employs TRBV6-1 and TRBJ1-2; D not resolved. Germline V gene data show CDR1 as MNHNS and CDR2 as SASEGT. The CDR3 totals 13 residues. Trimming removed 7 bases from V and 4 bases from J, with 13 bases in between. DNA of the CDR3: TGTGCCAGCAAGTTGACGGAACCCTATGGCTACACCTTC. Its translation: CASKLTEPYGYTF.

The gene calls are TRBV4-2 and TRBJ2-1; D is unclear. V was shortened by 0 bases and J by 6 bases, with 9 bases between the two germline ends. Germline CDR1 is LGHNA and CDR2 is YNFKEQ. This CDR3 contains 14 residues. CDR3 nucleotide sequence: TGTGCCAGCAGCCAAGATTCCGCGCCCAATGAGCAGTTCTTC. Its translation: CASSQDSAPNEQFF.

In this sample, this clonotype turned up a few times. The chain has TRBV28 and TRBJ2-7; the D is unclear. The V end lost 5 bases, the J end lost 0 bases, and 17 bases lay between the germline ends. Germline CDR1 reads MDHEN; CDR2 reads SYDVKM. The CDR3 totals 16 residues. The CDR3 protein is CASSKFRLRRSYEQYF. The DNA for the CDR3 is TGTGCCAGCAGTAAGTTTAGATTAAGGCGCTCCTACGAGCAGTACTTC.

This clonotype was picked up a small number of times. The CDR3 DNA follows: TGTGCCAGCAGCTTAGTCCGAGGAACTAGCGGGAAATACAATGAGCAGTTCTTC. It codes for CASSLVRGTSGKYNEQFF. The chain is built from TRBV7-9 and TRBJ2-1, with 10 bases lining up with TRBD2. V lost 1 base and J lost 4; bases outside the gene matches: 10. The CDR3 totals 18 residues. The V gene's germline CDR1 is SEHNR and CDR2 FQNEAQ (reference sequence).

The J gene is TRBJ1-2, the V gene TRBV27; the match to TRBD1 covers 8 bases. The ends lost 5 bases at V and 4 bases at J; junction bases unmatched: 9. CDR1 MNHEY and CDR2 SMNVEV come from the germline V gene (reference sequence). The CDR3 is 15 amino acids. As DNA, the CDR3 is TGTGCCAGCAGTGCACGGACAGGGTTGGGCTATGGCTACACCTTC. Translation: CASSARTGLGYGYTF.

The chain's CDR3 is CATGTFLAKNIQYF. The CDR3 DNA follows: TGTGCCACCGGGACATTTCTAGCCAAAAACATTCAGTACTTC. The rearrangement uses TRBV2 and TRBJ2-4; tentative D call: TRBD1 (6 bases). The CDR3 length is 14 residues. Germline CDR1 and CDR2: SNHLY and FYNNEI. Trimming shortened V by 10 bases and J by 0 bases, and 13 bases separated the two germline ends.

This sequence joins TRBV3-1 and TRBJ2-5; 12 nucleotides match TRBD2. After removal of 0 bases from V and 5 bases from J, the junction contained 10 bases not matched to a gene. Germline V gene data show CDR1 as LGHDT and CDR2 as YNNKEL (reference sequence). This CDR3 is 18 amino acids long. The CDR3 spells CASSQDFGLAGKTETQYF. The CDR3 nucleotides are TGTGCCAGCAGCCAAGATTTTGGACTAGCGGGAAAGACGGAGACCCAGTACTTC.

This clonotype was picked up a small number of times. The rearrangement links TRBV20-1 to TRBJ2-7, with D perhaps matching TRBD2 (5 bases). Between the trimmed V and J ends, which lost 4 bases and 2 bases, there was a span of 9 bases. CDR3 length: 12 residues. The germline V gene encodes CDR1 DFQATT and CDR2 SNEGSKA (reference sequence). Here the CDR3 DNA reads TGCAGTGCTAAACCAGCGGCCTACGAGCAGTACTTC. This codes for CSAKPAAYEQYF.

The rearrangement joins TRBV20-1 to TRBJ2-4; 8 bases match TRBD2. With 5 bases clipped from V and 8 bases from J, the junction kept 14 bases outside the gene matches. The CDR3 runs 15 residues. From germline, CDR1 is DFQATT and CDR2 SNEGSKA (reference sequence). CDR3 sequence (DNA): TGCAGTGCTCCCCGCCTAGCGGGCCCCAGGGACATTCAGTACTTC. Protein: CSAPRLAGPRDIQYF.

This clonotype appeared a few times. This sequence joins TRBV11-2 and TRBJ2-5; TRBD2 aligns across 9 bases. This CDR3 is built from 15 residues. The germline gives CDR1 SGHAT, CDR2 FQNNGV. J was trimmed by 5 bases and V by 5 bases; bases with no gene match: 9. In DNA form, the CDR3 reads TGTGCCAGCAGCAACGCGGGACTAGCCGCCGAGACCCAGTACTTC. Amino acids: CASSNAGLAAETQYF.

Comment on this clonotype: A read error is possible here, since a much larger clone lies one base away. CDR3: CSARSRGSYNEQYF. In DNA form, the CDR3 reads TGCAGTGCTAGATCCAGAGGGTCCTACAATGAGCAGTACTTC. The chain couples TRBV20-1 to TRBJ2-1, with D maybe TRBD2 (5 bases). Judging by the DNA end, TRBJ2-7 fits better; the J call may be wrong. Germline assignment: CDR1 DFQATT and CDR2 SNEGSKA (reference sequence). The CDR3 contains 14 residues.

The chain employs TRBV6-5 and TRBJ2-3; D may be TRBD1 or TRBD2 (7 bases each). V lost 7 bases, J lost 6 bases, and 20 bases lay in between. The CDR3 is made up of 15 amino acids. CDR1 and CDR2 from the germline V gene are MNHEY and SVGAGI. The CDR3 DNA is TGTGCCAGCACCCGACAGGGTAGGCGGGGGGATACGCAGTATTTT. This encodes CASTRQGRRGDTQYF.

This clonotype was counted a few times. This chain connects TRBV10-3 to TRBJ1-4; weak D call: TRBD1 (5 bases). CDR3 size: 16 residues. Germline V gene data show CDR1 as ENHRY and CDR2 as SYGVKD. Trimming cost V 4 bases and J 2 bases, with 14 bases left between them. CDR3 in amino acids: CAISGGGVGTNEKLFF. CDR3 nucleotides: TGTGCCATCAGTGGGGGCGGAGTTGGGACTAATGAAAAACTGTTTTTT.

The chain links TRBV2 to TRBJ2-1, with 7 nucleotides matching TRBD2. Germline trimming cut 6 bases from V and 2 bases from J; bases unmatched to any gene: 7. This CDR3 comprises 15 residues. Germline CDR1 SNHLY, CDR2 FYNNEI. The CDR3 region is CASRATSDAYNEQFF. DNA for the CDR3: TGTGCCAGCAGAGCCACTAGCGACGCCTACAATGAGCAGTTCTTC.

The V call is TRBV20-1, the J call TRBJ2-5; weak D call: TRBD1 (6 bases). There are 15 residues in the CDR3. Germline V gene sequence: CDR1 DFQATT, CDR2 SNEGSKA (reference sequence). The V end lost 1 base, the J end lost 2 bases, and 14 bases lay between the germline ends. The CDR3 nucleotides read TGCAGTGCTAGAGCCCCGAACAGGGCTCAAGAGACCCAGTACTTC. Protein: CSARAPNRAQETQYF.

Ten or more counts support this clonotype. The chain couples TRBV12-3 or TRBV12-4 to TRBJ2-4; TRBD1 agrees at 9 bases. The CDR3 length is 16 residues. Germline trimming cut 1 base from V and 4 bases from J; bases unmatched to any gene: 5. This chain's CDR3 is CASSLGTTGGKNIQYF. CDR3 in DNA: TGTGCCAGCAGTTTAGGAACGACAGGGGGGAAAAACATTCAGTACTTC.

The chain couples TRBV21-1 to TRBJ2-3. TRBV21-1 is a pseudogene. The CDR3 length is 14 residues. CDR3 region: CASSKASPSDTQYF. CDR3 in DNA: TGTGCCAGCAGCAAAGCGTCCCCAAGCGATACGCAGTATTTT.

The V call is TRBV6-6, the J call TRBJ2-7; 7 bases align to TRBD1. The germline V gene has CDR1 MNHNY and CDR2 SVGAGI (reference sequence). V gave up 6 bases and J gave up 0 bases; unmatched junction bases: 8. There are 15 residues in the CDR3. The CDR3 DNA follows: TGTGCCAGCAGCCGACAGGGCCCTTCCTCCTACGAGCAGTACTTC. This gives the protein CASSRQGPSSYEQYF.

The chain recombines TRBV25-1 with TRBJ2-1; 12 bases match TRBD1. This CDR3 spans 16 amino acids. V was pared by 3 bases and J by 4 bases, with 4 bases of the junction left unmatched. Germline V gives CDR1 MGHDK, CDR2 SYGVNS. The CDR3 DNA is TGTGCCAGCAGTGACGGGACAGGGGGCCCTTACAATGAGCAGTTCTTC. Translated, it gives CASSDGTGGPYNEQFF.

V and J are TRBV9 and TRBJ2-5, with 10 nucleotides matching TRBD2. With 1 base clipped from V and 1 base from J, the junction kept 4 bases outside the gene matches. Germline loops: CDR1 SGDLS, CDR2 YYNGEE. This CDR3 has 16 amino acids. CDR3 in DNA: TGTGCCAGCAGCGTAAGAGCGGGGGGGGGCCAAGAGACCCAGTACTTC. Translated, it gives CASSVRAGGGQETQYF.

Only a few counts were recorded for this clonotype. This chain joins TRBV4-2 and TRBJ2-7; 7 bases agree with TRBD2. The V and J ends lost 0 bases and 3 bases, in that order; junction bases with no gene match: 5. CDR3 size: 15 residues. The germline V gene encodes CDR1 LGHNA and CDR2 YNFKEQ. This chain's CDR3 is CASSQDLAALYEQYF. The CDR3 DNA reads as TGTGCCAGCAGCCAAGATCTAGCGGCCCTCTACGAGCAGTACTTC.

The chain links TRBV6-1 to TRBJ1-4, with 9 bases that match TRBD1. This CDR3 is 16 amino acids long. J gave up 8 bases and V 5 bases, and 12 bases lay outside the gene matches. Germline lookup yields CDR1 MNHNS and CDR2 SASEGT. The CDR3 DNA sequence: TGTGCCAGCAGTACCGGGACAGGGACGTTTGGGGAAAAACTGTTTTTT. Amino acid sequence: CASSTGTGTFGEKLFF.